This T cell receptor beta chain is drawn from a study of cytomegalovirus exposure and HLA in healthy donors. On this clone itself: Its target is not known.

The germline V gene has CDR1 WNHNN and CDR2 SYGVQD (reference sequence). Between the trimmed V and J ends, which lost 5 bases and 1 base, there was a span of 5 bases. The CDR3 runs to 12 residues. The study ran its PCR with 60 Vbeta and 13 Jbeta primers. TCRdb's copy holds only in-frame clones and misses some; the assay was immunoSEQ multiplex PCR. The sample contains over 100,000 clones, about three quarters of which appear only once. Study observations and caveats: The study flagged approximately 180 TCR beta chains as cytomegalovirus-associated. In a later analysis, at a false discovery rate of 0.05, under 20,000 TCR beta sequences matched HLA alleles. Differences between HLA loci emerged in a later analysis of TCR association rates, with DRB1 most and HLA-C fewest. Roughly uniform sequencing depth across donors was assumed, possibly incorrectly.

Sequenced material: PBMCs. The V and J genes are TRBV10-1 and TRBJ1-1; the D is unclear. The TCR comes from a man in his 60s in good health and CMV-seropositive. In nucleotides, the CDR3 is TGCGCCAGCAGTTACAGGAACACTGAAGCTTTCTTT. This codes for CASSYRNTEAFF.